The clone carrying this T cell receptor (beta chain) was seen many times. As processed by the authors: Across clinicopathological groups, CDR3 differences served as the basis for building a distant-metastasis classifier for papillary thyroid cancer. TCRdb used MiXCR to call clones anew from the PCR reads. What appears here as the V and J calls and clone size reflects TCRdb's work, not the paper's. This sample carries about 93,000 clones, roughly 13% of them seen once, and the ten largest clones take around 11%. V was clipped by 0 bases and J by 11 bases, with 16 bases between them. Germline loops: CDR1 ENHRY, CDR2 SYGVKD. The CDR3 is made up of 15 amino acids. The source of the sample is a study of metastatic and nonmetastatic thyroid tumors. Until they underwent thyroid surgery, no patient had received any treatment.

The receptor comes from a female donor with papillary thyroid cancer or a benign thyroid nodule (not recorded which). Some clones in this sample may be carry-over from other donors' samples. The chain joins TRBV10-3 to TRBJ1-4; perhaps TRBD1 as D (6 bases). The specimen sequenced was blood. DNA for the CDR3: TGTGCCATCAGTGAGTCCCCTTTAGGGGGAAAGAAACTGTTTTTT. It specifies CAISESPLGGKKLFF.